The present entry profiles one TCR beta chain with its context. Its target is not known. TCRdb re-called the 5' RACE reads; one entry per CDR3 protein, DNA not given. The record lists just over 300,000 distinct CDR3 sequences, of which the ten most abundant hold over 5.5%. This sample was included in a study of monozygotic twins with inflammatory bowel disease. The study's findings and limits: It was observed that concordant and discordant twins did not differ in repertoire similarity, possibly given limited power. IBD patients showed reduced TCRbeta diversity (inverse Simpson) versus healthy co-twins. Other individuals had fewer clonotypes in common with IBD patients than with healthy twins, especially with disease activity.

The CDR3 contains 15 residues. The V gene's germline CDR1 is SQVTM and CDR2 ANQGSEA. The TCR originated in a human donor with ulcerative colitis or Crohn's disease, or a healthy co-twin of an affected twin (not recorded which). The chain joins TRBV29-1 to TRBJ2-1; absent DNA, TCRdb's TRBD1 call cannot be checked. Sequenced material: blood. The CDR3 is CSAPRSRPPFGEQFF.